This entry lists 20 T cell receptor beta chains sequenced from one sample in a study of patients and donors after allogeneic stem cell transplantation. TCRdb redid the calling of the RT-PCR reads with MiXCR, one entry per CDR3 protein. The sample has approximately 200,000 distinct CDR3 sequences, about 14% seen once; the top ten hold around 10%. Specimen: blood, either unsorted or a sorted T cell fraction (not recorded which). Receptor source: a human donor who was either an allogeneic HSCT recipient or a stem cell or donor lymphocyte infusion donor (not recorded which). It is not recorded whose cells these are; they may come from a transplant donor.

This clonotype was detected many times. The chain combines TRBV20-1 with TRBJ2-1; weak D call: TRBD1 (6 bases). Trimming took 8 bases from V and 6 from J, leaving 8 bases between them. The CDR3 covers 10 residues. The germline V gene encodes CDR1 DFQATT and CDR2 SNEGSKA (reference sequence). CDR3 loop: CSLQGNEQFF. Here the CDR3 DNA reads TGCAGTCTACAGGGCAATGAGCAGTTCTTC.

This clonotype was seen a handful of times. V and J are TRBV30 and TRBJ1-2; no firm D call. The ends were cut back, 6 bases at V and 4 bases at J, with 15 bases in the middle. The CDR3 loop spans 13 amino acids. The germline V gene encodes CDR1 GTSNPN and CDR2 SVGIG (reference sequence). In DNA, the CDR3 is TGTGCCTGTTCCCCCCGGCGAGCCTATGGCTACACCTTC. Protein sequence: CACSPRRAYGYTF.

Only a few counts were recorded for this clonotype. The CDR3 sequence is CASTLQQRGTGELFF. The CDR3 DNA is TGTGCCAGCACCCTTCAACAGCGGGGGACCGGGGAGCTGTTTTTT. This chain connects TRBV5-5 to TRBJ2-2; TRBD2 aligns across 8 bases. Germline V gene sequence: CDR1 SGHKS, CDR2 YYEKEE (reference sequence). This CDR3 comprises 15 residues. Trimming cost V 6 bases and J 5 bases; bases outside gene matches: 9.

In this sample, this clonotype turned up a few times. This chain's CDR3 is CSARDRGVRGYTF. The DNA for the CDR3 is TGCAGTGCTAGAGATCGCGGGGTGCGGGGCTACACCTTC. This chain uses TRBV20-1 with TRBJ1-2; the D is unclear. The germline CDR1 and CDR2 sequences are DFQATT and SNEGSKA (reference sequence). V lost 0 bases and J 8 bases, leaving 13 bases between the germline ends. The CDR3 consists of 13 residues.

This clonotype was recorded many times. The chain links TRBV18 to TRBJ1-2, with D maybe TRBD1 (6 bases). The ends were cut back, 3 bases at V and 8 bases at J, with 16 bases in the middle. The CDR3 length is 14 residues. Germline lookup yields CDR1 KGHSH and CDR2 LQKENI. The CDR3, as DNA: TGTGCCAGCTCACCGTTGGGGGGGCGAGACGGCTACACCTTC. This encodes CASSPLGGRDGYTF.

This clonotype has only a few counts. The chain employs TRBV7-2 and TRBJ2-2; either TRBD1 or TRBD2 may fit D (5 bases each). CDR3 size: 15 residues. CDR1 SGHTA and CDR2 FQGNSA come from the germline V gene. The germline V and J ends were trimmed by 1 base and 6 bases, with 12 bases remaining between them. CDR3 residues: CASSLESWGSGELFF. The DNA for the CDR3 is TGTGCCAGCAGCTTAGAAAGTTGGGGGTCCGGGGAGCTGTTTTTT.

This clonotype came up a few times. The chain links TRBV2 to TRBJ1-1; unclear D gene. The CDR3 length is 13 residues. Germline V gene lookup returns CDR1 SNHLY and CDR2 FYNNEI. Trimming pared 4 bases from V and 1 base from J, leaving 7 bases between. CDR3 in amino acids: CASSVDTNTEAFF. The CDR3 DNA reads TGTGCCAGCAGTGTCGACACGAACACTGAAGCTTTCTTT.

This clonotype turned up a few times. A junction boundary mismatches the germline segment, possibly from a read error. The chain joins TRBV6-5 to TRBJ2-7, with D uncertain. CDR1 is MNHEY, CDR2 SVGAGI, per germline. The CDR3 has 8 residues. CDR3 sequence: CASSRGFF. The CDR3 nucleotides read TGTGCCAGCAGCCGAGGATTCTTC.

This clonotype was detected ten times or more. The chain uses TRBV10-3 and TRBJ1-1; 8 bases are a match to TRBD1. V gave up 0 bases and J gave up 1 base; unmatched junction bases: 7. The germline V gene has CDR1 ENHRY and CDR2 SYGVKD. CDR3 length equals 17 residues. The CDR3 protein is CAISESAGGRWNTEAFF. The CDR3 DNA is TGTGCCATCAGTGAGTCGGCAGGGGGCAGGTGGAACACTGAAGCTTTCTTT.

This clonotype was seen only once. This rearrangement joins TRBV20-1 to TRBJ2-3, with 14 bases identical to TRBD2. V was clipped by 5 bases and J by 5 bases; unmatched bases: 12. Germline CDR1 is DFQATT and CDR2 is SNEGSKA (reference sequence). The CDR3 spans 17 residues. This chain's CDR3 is CSASPSLGTSGGDTQYF. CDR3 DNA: TGCAGTGCTTCTCCATCTCTAGGGACTAGCGGGGGAGATACGCAGTATTTT.

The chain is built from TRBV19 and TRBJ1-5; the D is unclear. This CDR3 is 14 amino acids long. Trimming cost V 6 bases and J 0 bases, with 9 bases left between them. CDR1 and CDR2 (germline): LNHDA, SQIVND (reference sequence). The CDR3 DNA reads TGTGCCAGTAGCAGAGAACATAGCAATCAGCCCCAGCATTTT. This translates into CASSREHSNQPQHF.

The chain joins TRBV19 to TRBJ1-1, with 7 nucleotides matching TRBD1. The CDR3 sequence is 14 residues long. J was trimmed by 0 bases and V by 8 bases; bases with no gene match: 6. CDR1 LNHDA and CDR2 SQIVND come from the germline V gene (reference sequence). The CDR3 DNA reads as TGTGCCAGTGAAGACAGGGTGGTGAACACTGAAGCTTTCTTT. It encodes CASEDRVVNTEAFF.

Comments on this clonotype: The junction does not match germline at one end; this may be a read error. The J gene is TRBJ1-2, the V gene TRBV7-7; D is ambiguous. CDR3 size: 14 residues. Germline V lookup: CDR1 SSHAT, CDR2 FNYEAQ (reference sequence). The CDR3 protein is CASSGSTAAYGYTF. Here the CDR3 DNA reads TGTGCTAGCAGTGGTAGTACAGCTGCCTATGGCTACACCTTC. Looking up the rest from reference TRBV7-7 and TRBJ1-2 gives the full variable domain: GAGVSQSPRYKVTKRGQDVTLRCDPISSHATLYWYQQALGQGPEFLTYFNYEAQPDKSGLPSDRFSAERPEGSISTLTIQRTEQRDSAMYRCASSGSTAAYGYTFGSGTRLTVV.

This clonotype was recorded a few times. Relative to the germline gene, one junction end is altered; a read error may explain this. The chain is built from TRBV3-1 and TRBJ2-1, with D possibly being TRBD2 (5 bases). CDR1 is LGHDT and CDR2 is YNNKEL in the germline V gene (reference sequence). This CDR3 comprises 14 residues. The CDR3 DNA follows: TGTGCCAGCAGCCAAGATTTGGTGTGGCTAGCCCGAATCTTC. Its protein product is CASSQDLVWLARIF.

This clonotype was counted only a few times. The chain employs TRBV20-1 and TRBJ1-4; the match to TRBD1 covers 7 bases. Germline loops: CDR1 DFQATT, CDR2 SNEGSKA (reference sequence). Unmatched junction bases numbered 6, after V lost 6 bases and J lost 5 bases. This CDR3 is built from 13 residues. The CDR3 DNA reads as TGCAGTGCCCCGGGACAGCTAAATGAAAAACTGTTTTTT. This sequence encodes CSAPGQLNEKLFF.

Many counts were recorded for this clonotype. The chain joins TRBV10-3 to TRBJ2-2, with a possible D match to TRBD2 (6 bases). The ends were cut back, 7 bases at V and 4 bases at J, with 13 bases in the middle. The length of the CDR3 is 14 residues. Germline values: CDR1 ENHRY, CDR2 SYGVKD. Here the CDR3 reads CAITRERGTGELFF. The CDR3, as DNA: TGTGCCATCACCCGGGAGCGAGGCACCGGGGAGCTGTTTTTT.

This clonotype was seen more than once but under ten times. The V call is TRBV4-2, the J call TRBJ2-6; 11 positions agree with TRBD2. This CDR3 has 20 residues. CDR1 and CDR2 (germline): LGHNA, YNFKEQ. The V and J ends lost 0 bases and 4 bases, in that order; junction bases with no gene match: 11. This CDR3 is CASSQDRASGGLGGANVLTF. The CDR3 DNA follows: TGTGCCAGCAGCCAAGATAGAGCTAGCGGGGGGTTAGGAGGGGCCAACGTCCTGACTTTC.

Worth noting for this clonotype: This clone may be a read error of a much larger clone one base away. CDR3 residues: CASGVQGPGEKLFF. The CDR3 DNA is TGTGCCAGTGGTGTTCAAGGACCGGGGGAAAAACTGTTTTTT. This rearrangement joins TRBV19 to TRBJ1-4; the D is unclear. V lost 8 bases, J lost 8 bases, and 18 bases lay in between. Per the germline V gene, CDR1 is LNHDA and CDR2 is SQIVND (reference sequence). CDR3 size: 14 residues. The whole variable domain, filled in from reference TRBV19 and TRBJ1-4, reads DGGITQSPKYLFRKEGQNVTLSCEQNLNHDAMYWYRQDPGQGLRLIYYSQIVNDFQKGDIAEGYSVSREKKESFPLTVTSAQKNPTAFYLCASGVQGPGEKLFFGSGTQLSVL.

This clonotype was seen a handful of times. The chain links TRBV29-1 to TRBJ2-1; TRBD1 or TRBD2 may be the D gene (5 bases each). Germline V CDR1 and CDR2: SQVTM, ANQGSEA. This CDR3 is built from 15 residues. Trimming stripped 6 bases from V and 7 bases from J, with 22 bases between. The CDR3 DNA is TGCAGCGTGATGGGGTTCGTGGGGGAGCTGAATGAGCAGTTCTTC. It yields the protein CSVMGFVGELNEQFF.

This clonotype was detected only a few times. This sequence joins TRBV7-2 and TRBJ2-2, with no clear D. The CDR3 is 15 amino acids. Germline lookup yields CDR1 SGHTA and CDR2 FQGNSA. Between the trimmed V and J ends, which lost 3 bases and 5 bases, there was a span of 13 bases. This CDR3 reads CASSFTSRPTGELFF. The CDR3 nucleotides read TGTGCCAGCAGCTTCACATCCAGGCCTACCGGGGAGCTGTTTTTT.